The 14 T cell receptor beta chains listed next were all sequenced from one sample in a study of CD8+CD57+ T cells in acquired aplastic anemia (dated 2018 in TCRdb). TCRdb shows the sequencer as Illumina HiSeq 2000. Genomic DNA was used as template for profiling of TCR beta VDJ combinations and CDR3 sequences. Using fastp trimming at Q25 and MiXCR clonotype assembly, TCRdb reanalyzed the public sequencing data and kept in-frame beta chains. One record per CDR3 amino acid sequence lists the most common genes and DNA. The sample table holds under 200,000 distinct CDR3 sequences, of which 40% to 60% were seen once. Of the sample, under 40% falls within the top ten clones. Flow cytometry had shown CD8+CD57+ cell expansion in the patients selected for sequencing. Material: sorted CD4+, CD8+, or CD8+CD57+ T cells (not recorded which) from PBMCs. Source of these receptors: a human donor with aplastic anemia.

This chain joins TRBV24-1 and TRBJ2-1; a possible D gene is TRBD2 (6 bases). The germline gives CDR1 KGHDR, CDR2 SFDVKD. The CDR3 covers 14 residues. The germline V and J ends were trimmed by 5 bases and 10 bases, with 17 bases remaining between them. In DNA, the CDR3 is TGTGCCACCAGTGTTTCGACTAGTCTCTACGAGCAGTTCTTC. Residues: CATSVSTSLYEQFF.

The V and J genes are TRBV15 and TRBJ2-1; D assignment may be TRBD1 or TRBD2 (5 bases each). Germline V lookup: CDR1 LNHNV, CDR2 YYDKDF (reference sequence). The CDR3 has 14 amino acids. With 11 bases removed from V and 10 bases from J, the gap between germline ends came to 24 bases. CDR3 amino acids: CAANRDPVDGEQFF. DNA of the CDR3: TGTGCCGCAAACCGGGACCCGGTGGATGGGGAGCAGTTCTTC.

This clonotype was counted a single time. CDR3 loop: CATSDPGTGGAQPQHF. The CDR3 DNA sequence: TGTGCCACCAGTGATCCCGGGACAGGGGGGGCTCAGCCCCAGCATTTT. V gene TRBV24-1 combines with J gene TRBJ1-5; 11 bases match TRBD1. Germline loops: CDR1 KGHDR, CDR2 SFDVKD. CDR3 length: 16 residues. The V segment lost 3 bases and the J segment 6 bases; nucleotides outside the gene matches: 6.

This chain connects TRBV2 to TRBJ2-7; either TRBD1 or TRBD2 may fit D (5 bases each). The V and J ends lost 7 bases and 1 base respectively, with 14 bases between them. Germline V lookup: CDR1 SNHLY, CDR2 FYNNEI. The CDR3 extends over 14 amino acids. Here the CDR3 reads CASNLPGPSYEQYF. The DNA for the CDR3 is TGTGCCAGCAATCTTCCGGGACCATCCTACGAGCAGTACTTC.

This clonotype was counted many times. V and J are TRBV2 and TRBJ2-7; perhaps D is TRBD1 or TRBD2 (7 bases each). CDR3 size: 17 residues. Germline V lookup: CDR1 SNHLY, CDR2 FYNNEI. Trimming stripped 3 bases from V and 2 bases from J, with 20 bases between. In DNA form, the CDR3 reads TGTGCCAGCAGTGACTACCCCAGGGGGGGGGCAGCCTACGAGCAGTACTTC. Protein: CASSDYPRGGAAYEQYF.

The genes are TRBV20-1 and TRBJ2-7, with D unresolved. V was shortened by 4 bases and J by 2 bases, with 30 bases between the two germline ends. Germline CDR1 is DFQATT and CDR2 is SNEGSKA (reference sequence). The CDR3 totals 19 residues. CDR3 in amino acids: CSATPGLVIYGKGTYEQYF. In nucleotides, the CDR3 is TGCAGTGCTACGCCCGGGCTGGTGATTTATGGAAAGGGTACCTACGAGCAGTACTTC.

This rearrangement joins TRBV24-1 to TRBJ1-6, with a weak D call TRBD1 (5 bases). The CDR3 sequence is 15 residues long. Germline values: CDR1 KGHDR, CDR2 SFDVKD. Trimming took off 3 bases at V and 6 bases at J, with 11 bases between the two ends. The CDR3 sequence: CATSDTDSLNSPLHF. CDR3 nucleotides: TGTGCCACCAGTGATACTGACAGCCTTAATTCACCCCTCCACTTT.

As to this clonotype: The conserved phenylalanine or tryptophan normally closing the CDR3 is absent here, so this likely arose from a read error. J is TRBJ2-7 and V is TRBV10-3, with TRBD1 matching over 10 bases. Germline loops: CDR1 ENHRY, CDR2 SYGVKD. The length of the CDR3 is 16 residues. V lost 2 bases and J lost 5; bases outside the gene matches: 9. DNA for the CDR3: TGTGCCATCAGTGAGGCGACAGGGGGCGCATCCGACGAGCAGTACTAC. It encodes CAISEATGGASDEQYY.

The table lists this clonotype with a few counts. The rearrangement links TRBV27 to TRBJ1-1; D is ambiguous. V was clipped by 8 bases and J by 4 bases, with 8 bases between them. Germline-derived CDR1 and CDR2 are MNHEY and SMNVEV (reference sequence). CDR3 size: 11 residues. Here the CDR3 reads CASFWGTEAFF. The CDR3 DNA is TGTGCCAGCTTTTGGGGCACTGAAGCTTTCTTT.

V gene TRBV30 combines with J gene TRBJ2-7; D unclear. The CDR3 runs 13 residues. Trimming removed 3 bases from V and 4 bases from J, with 13 bases in between. CDR1 and CDR2 (germline): GTSNPN, SVGIG (reference sequence). CDR3 DNA sequence: TGTGCCTGGAGAACGACATTATGGTACGAGCAGTACTTC. Translating gives CAWRTTLWYEQYF. The full variable domain, its missing parts supplied by reference TRBV30 and TRBJ2-7, is SQTIHQWPATLVQPVGSPLSLECTVEGTSNPNLYWYRQAAGRGLQLLFYSVGIGQISSEVPQNLSASRPQDRQFILSSKKLLLSDSGFYLCAWRTTLWYEQYFGPGTRLTVT.

This clonotype was seen ten or more times. The chain uses TRBV19 and TRBJ1-1, with TRBD1 identical over 7 bases. The CDR3 is 13 residues long. Losses at the gene ends were 5 bases for V and 5 bases for J; bases not matched to a gene: 5. Per germline, CDR1 LNHDA and CDR2 SQIVND (reference sequence). CDR3 residues: CASSYRGETEAFF. The CDR3 DNA is TGTGCCAGTAGTTACAGGGGTGAGACTGAAGCTTTCTTT.

This clonotype was counted at least ten times. The chain employs TRBV20-1 and TRBJ1-1, with D perhaps matching TRBD1 (6 bases). This CDR3 spans 14 amino acids. V lost 3 bases and J lost 0, with 11 bases in between. CDR1 and CDR2 (germline): DFQATT, SNEGSKA (reference sequence). CDR3 region: CSASWDTMNTEAFF. CDR3 DNA: TGCAGTGCTAGTTGGGACACCATGAACACTGAAGCTTTCTTT.

This clonotype showed up many times. The CDR3 protein is CATPRVGKGYTF. In DNA, the CDR3 is TGTGCCACCCCCAGGGTGGGGAAAGGCTACACCTTC. The chain couples TRBV6-5 to TRBJ1-2; TRBD1 is a possible D gene (5 bases). CDR1 and CDR2 from the germline V gene are MNHEY and SVGAGI. The CDR3 length is 12 residues. V shed 10 bases and J shed 8 bases, with 17 bases lying between them.

V gene TRBV24-1 combines with J gene TRBJ2-7; 12 nucleotides line up with TRBD2. This CDR3 is 14 amino acids long. The germline V gene has CDR1 KGHDR and CDR2 SFDVKD. Trimming cost V 5 bases and J 2 bases; bases outside gene matches: 0. The CDR3 sequence: CATSASGRAYEQYF. DNA of the CDR3: TGTGCCACCAGTGCTAGCGGGAGGGCCTACGAGCAGTACTTC.